These 10 T cell receptor beta chains were all obtained from the same sample, sequenced in a study of shared clonotypes between healthy human individuals. Clones were read by immunoSEQ multiplex PCR, and TCRdb kept only the in-frame ones, dropping some. The table includes around 120,000 clones, about 67% detected once. The specimen was memory CD8+ T cells sorted from blood. Sample subset: CD45RO+ cells pooled with CCR7-negative TemRA cells. These receptors all stem from a woman aged 25 to 39 in good health.

This clone was seen a single time. The same CDR3 is also encoded by other DNA sequences in this sample. The chain employs TRBV5-6 and TRBJ1-1; D unclear. The germline V and J ends were trimmed by 2 bases and 0 bases, with 8 bases remaining between them. Germline loops: CDR1 SGHDT, CDR2 YYEEEE. The CDR3 loop spans 14 amino acids. CDR3 in DNA: TGTGCCAGCAGCTTCGGTCGGTTGAACACTGAAGCTTTCTTT. This gives the protein CASSFGRLNTEAFF.

V gene TRBV27 combines with J gene TRBJ2-7, with TRBD1 matching 11 bases. Germline CDR1 reads MNHEY; CDR2 reads SMNVEV (reference sequence). The CDR3 has 17 residues. Trimming cost V 6 bases and J 1 base; bases outside gene matches: 11. CDR3 sequence (DNA): TGTGCCAGCAGAAAACGACCGGGACAGGGGGATTCCTACGAGCAGTACTTC. This translates into CASRKRPGQGDSYEQYF.

The chain carries TRBV7-9 and TRBJ2-7; the D gene is possibly TRBD1 (6 bases). The CDR3 runs 13 residues. Germline values: CDR1 SEHNR, CDR2 FQNEAQ (reference sequence). V lost 6 bases and J lost 2, with 11 bases in between. The CDR3 loop is CASSSDRTYEQYF. The CDR3 nucleotides read TGTGCCAGCAGTTCTGACAGGACCTACGAGCAGTACTTC.

V is TRBV27 and J is TRBJ2-7, with TRBD1 as a possible D gene (5 bases). Trimming took 3 bases from V and 3 from J, leaving 9 bases between them. In germline, CDR1 is MNHEY, CDR2 SMNVEV (reference sequence). This CDR3 region has 13 residues. This chain's CDR3 is CASSFIQGYEQYF. The DNA of the CDR3 is TGTGCCAGCAGTTTCATCCAGGGCTACGAGCAGTACTTC.

The chain's CDR3 is CSGRRGSDVDEQFF. DNA for the CDR3: TGCAGCGGACGACGCGGGAGTGACGTCGATGAGCAGTTCTTC. J is TRBJ2-1 and V is TRBV29-1; TRBD2 matches at 7 bases. V dropped 7 bases and J dropped 8; count of bases not matched to a gene: 14. The CDR3 is 14 residues long. CDR1 and CDR2 (germline): SQVTM, ANQGSEA.

This clone was picked up many times. J is TRBJ2-7 and V is TRBV7-2; TRBD2 matches at 9 bases. Looked up from germline, CDR1 is SGHTA and CDR2 is FQGNSA. Trimming took 2 bases from V and 2 from J; bases not matched to a gene: 4. This CDR3 is built from 15 residues. This CDR3 reads CASSLNAGGAYEQYF. In DNA form, the CDR3 reads TGTGCCAGCAGCTTAAATGCGGGAGGGGCCTACGAGCAGTACTTC. The full variable domain, rest sourced from reference TRBV7-2 and TRBJ2-7, is GAGVSQSPSNKVTEKGKDVELRCDPISGHTALYWYRQSLGQGLEFLIYFQGNSAPDKSGLPSDRFSAERTGGSVSTLTIQRTQQEDSAVYLCASSLNAGGAYEQYFGPGTRLTVT.

The chain links TRBV13 to TRBJ2-7, with D maybe TRBD1 (6 bases). The V and J ends lost 5 bases and 3 bases respectively, with 17 bases between them. This CDR3 region has 15 residues. Germline CDR1 and CDR2: PRHDT and FYEKMQ (reference sequence). CDR3 bases: TGTGCCAGCAGCAGGGGGACGGGAAATGACTACGAGCAGTACTTC. This gives the protein CASSRGTGNDYEQYF.

This clone was counted once. The V call is TRBV7-8, the J call TRBJ2-3; 14 positions agree with TRBD2. The CDR3 has 16 residues. Germline CDR1 and CDR2: SGHVS and FQNEAQ. V shed 5 bases, J shed 5 bases, and the junction held 6 bases outside the gene matches. CDR3: CASSRLAGGPGDTQYF. The CDR3 DNA reads as TGTGCCAGCAGCCGACTAGCGGGAGGGCCCGGAGATACGCAGTATTTT.

This chain connects TRBV4-2 to TRBJ2-7, with 8 bases lining up with TRBD2. Looked up from germline, CDR1 is LGHNA and CDR2 is YNFKEQ. J lost 0 bases, V lost 0 bases, and 4 bases had no gene match. The CDR3 has 16 residues. The CDR3 sequence is CASSQDPTSGSYEQYF. In DNA form, the CDR3 reads TGTGCCAGCAGCCAAGATCCTACTAGCGGCTCCTACGAGCAGTACTTC.

J is TRBJ1-1 and V is TRBV29-1, with TRBD1 matching 7 bases. Germline V gene data show CDR1 as SQVTM and CDR2 as ANQGSEA. V was pared by 4 bases and J by 2 bases, with 7 bases of the junction left unmatched. The CDR3 is 14 residues long. The CDR3 loop reads CSVVPTGLNTEAFF. Written as DNA, the CDR3 is TGCAGCGTTGTACCGACAGGGTTAAACACTGAAGCTTTCTTT.